This T cell receptor (beta chain) was identified in a study of CD8+ T cells in alopecia areata. Study at large: Each of the treated patients was given oral tofacitinib, 5 to 10 mg twice daily, for moderate-to-severe alopecia areata. The investigators scored severity in treated patients by the percentage of affected scalp area.

This clone was counted between two and nine times. Its target is unknown. Treatment noted: oral pan-JAK inhibitor, 5-10 mg twice daily. Reverse transcribed after extraction, RNA yielded cDNA as the sequencing template. This table comes from immunoSEQ multiplex PCR, and its TCRdb copy is limited to in-frame clones, with some not included. In the table there are about 180,000 clones, less than 70% of which are singletons. V was clipped by 8 bases and J by 5 bases; unmatched bases: 2. This CDR3 has 14 residues. Germline V lookup: CDR1 WSHSY, CDR2 SAAADI. Study outcomes and limitations: With patients, TCR sharing proved less clear than in mice, a difference possibly related to HLA.

V gene TRBV10-2 combines with J gene TRBJ2-3; 15 bases are a match to TRBD2. Sequenced material: CD8+ T cells sorted from blood, taken at week 24, from a patient treated with tofacitinib. The sequence came from a human donor with alopecia areata. CDR3 nucleotide sequence: TGCGCCAGCGGGACTAGCGGGGGGAGAGATACGCAGTATTTT. Encoded protein: CASGTSGGRDTQYF.